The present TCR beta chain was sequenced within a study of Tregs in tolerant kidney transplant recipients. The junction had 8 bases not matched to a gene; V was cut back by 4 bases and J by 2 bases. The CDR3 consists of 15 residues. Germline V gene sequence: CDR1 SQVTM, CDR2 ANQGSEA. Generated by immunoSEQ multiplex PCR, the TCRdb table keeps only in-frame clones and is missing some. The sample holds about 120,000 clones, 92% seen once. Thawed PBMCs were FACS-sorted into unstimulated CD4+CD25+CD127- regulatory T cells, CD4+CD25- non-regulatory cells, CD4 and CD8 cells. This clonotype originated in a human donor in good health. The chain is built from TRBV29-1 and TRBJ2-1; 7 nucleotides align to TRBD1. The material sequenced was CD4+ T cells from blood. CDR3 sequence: CSVVSPGTAYNEQFF. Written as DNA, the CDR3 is TGCAGCGTTGTCTCCCCCGGGACAGCCTACAATGAGCAGTTCTTC.